This is a list of T cell receptor beta chains from one sample in a study of blood T cell repertoires in COVID-19. TCRdb keeps only in-frame clones here, not all; method: immunoSEQ multiplex PCR. The data contain about 200,000 clones, around 86% of them singletons. Source material: PBMCs or T cells enriched from blood (not recorded which). The receptors were sampled from a middle-aged man with acute COVID-19. Each CDR3 is given with its conserved first and last residue. A D gene is named only where the DNA matches it firmly. Size is stated for part of the rows, as once, few or many counts, or as a class when the clone is expanded.

CDR3: CASPSDTGELFF
DNA: TGCGCCAGCCCATCAGACACCGGGGAGCTGTTTTTT
V: TRBV23-1
D: -
size: -
J: TRBJ2-2

CDR3: CSGGQGEETQYF
DNA: TGCAGCGGTGGACAGGGGGAAGAGACCCAGTACTTC
V: TRBV29-1
D: TRBD1
size: -
J: TRBJ2-5

CDR3: CASGTDRVGGENTEAFF
DNA: TGTGCTAGTGGTACCGACAGGGTTGGAGGGGAGAACACTGAAGCTTTCTTT
V: TRBV12-5
D: TRBD1
size: -
J: TRBJ1-1

CDR3: CASSITEGWPGELFF
DNA: TGTGCCAGTAGTATTACAGAAGGATGGCCCGGGGAGCTGTTTTTT
V: TRBV19
D: -
size: -
J: TRBJ2-2

CDR3: CASSPEVSGYEQYF
DNA: TGTGCCAGCAGCCCAGAGGTCAGTGGGTACGAGCAGTACTTC
V: TRBV7-2
D: -
size: -
J: TRBJ2-7

CDR3: CASSFGTSASSGANVLTF
DNA: TGTGCCAGCTCATTCGGGACTAGCGCAAGCTCTGGGGCCAACGTCCTGACTTTC
V: TRBV18
D: TRBD2
size: -
J: TRBJ2-6

CDR3: CASSLGPGQGTWQYF
DNA: TGTGCCAGCAGCTTAGGCCCGGGACAGGGGACGTGGCAGTACTTC
V: TRBV11-2
D: TRBD1
size: -
J: TRBJ2-7

CDR3: CASSLPRGARGNQPQHF
DNA: TGTGCCAGCAGCCTCCCCCGCGGGGCGCGGGGCAATCAGCCCCAGCATTTT
V: TRBV28
D: -
size: -
J: TRBJ1-5

CDR3: CAWSVEEREPQHF
DNA: TGTGCCTGGAGTGTGGAGGAGCGGGAGCCCCAGCATTTT
V: TRBV30
D: -
size: -
J: TRBJ1-5

CDR3: CAWSVGANQPQHF
DNA: TGTGCCTGGAGTGTCGGAGCAAATCAGCCCCAGCATTTT
V: TRBV30
D: -
size: -
J: TRBJ1-5

CDR3: CASSSPQGTSNQPQHF
DNA: TGTGCCAGCAGTTCACCACAGGGTACAAGCAATCAGCCCCAGCATTTT
V: TRBV28
D: -
size: -
J: TRBJ1-5

CDR3: CASSLSRDSYQPQHF
DNA: TGTGCCAGCAGCCTTTCCCGGGACAGTTATCAGCCCCAGCATTTT
V: TRBV3-1/TRBV3-2
D: TRBD1
size: -
J: TRBJ1-5

CDR3: CASRRDTNQPQHF
DNA: TGTGCCAGCAGACGGGACACCAATCAGCCCCAGCATTTT
V: TRBV6-5
D: -
size: -
J: TRBJ1-5

CDR3: CASSLGVPRGLETQYF
DNA: TGTGCCAGCAGCTTAGGGGTCCCCAGGGGGCTTGAGACCCAGTACTTC
V: TRBV7-6
D: TRBD1
size: -
J: TRBJ2-5

CDR3: CAISESRQTDTQYF
DNA: TGTGCCATCAGTGAGTCGAGGCAGACCGATACGCAGTATTTT
V: TRBV10-3
D: -
size: -
J: TRBJ2-3

CDR3: CASSFPSRGYTF
DNA: TGTGCCAGCAGTTTTCCCTCTAGGGGCTACACCTTC
V: TRBV28
D: -
size: -
J: TRBJ1-2

CDR3: CAWSTGREREQYF
DNA: TGTGCCTGGAGCACCGGGCGGGAAAGAGAGCAGTACTTC
V: TRBV30
D: -
size: -
J: TRBJ2-7

CDR3: CASSSRTSAEETQYF
DNA: TGTGCCAGCAGTTCCCGGACTAGCGCGGAAGAGACCCAGTACTTC
V: TRBV28
D: TRBD2
size: -
J: TRBJ2-5

CDR3: CASSQGLSTDTQYF
DNA: TGTGCCAGCAGCCAAGGCCTAAGCACAGATACGCAGTATTTT
V: TRBV3-1/TRBV3-2
D: -
size: -
J: TRBJ2-3

CDR3: CASSLAKDRGQQYF
DNA: TGTGCCAGCAGCTTAGCCAAGGACAGGGGGCAGCAGTACTTC
V: TRBV7-6
D: TRBD1
size: -
J: TRBJ2-7

CDR3: CASSIGGGGANTEQFF
DNA: TGTGCCAGTAGTATCGGCGGAGGGGGGGCTAATACTGAGCAGTTCTTC
V: TRBV19
D: -
size: -
J: TRBJ2-1

CDR3: CASSLVAANEKLFF
DNA: TGTGCCAGCAGCTTAGTAGCAGCGAATGAAAAACTGTTTTTT
V: TRBV7-9
D: -
size: -
J: TRBJ1-4

CDR3: CASSSSGTGGRLNYGYTF
DNA: TGTGCCAGCAGCTCCTCCGGGACAGGGGGCCGTTTGAACTATGGCTACACCTTC
V: TRBV6-2/TRBV6-3
D: TRBD1
size: -
J: TRBJ1-2

CDR3: CASSQDRVTGELFF
DNA: TGCGCCAGCAGCCAAGATCGAGTCACCGGGGAGCTGTTTTTT
V: TRBV4-1
D: -
size: -
J: TRBJ2-2

CDR3: CASSLRNPKRDSSYNEQFF
DNA: TGTGCCAGCAGCCTACGAAATCCTAAGCGAGACAGCTCCTACAATGAGCAGTTCTTC
V: TRBV5-6
D: -
size: -
J: TRBJ2-1

CDR3: CATSTASNTGELFF
DNA: TGTGCCACCAGTACAGCCTCGAACACCGGGGAGCTGTTTTTT
V: TRBV24-1
D: -
size: -
J: TRBJ2-2

CDR3: CASENRAPEQYF
DNA: TGTGCCAGCGAGAACAGGGCTCCGGAACAGTACTTC
V: TRBV6-5
D: -
size: few
J: TRBJ2-7

CDR3: CASGLAGVYEQYF
DNA: TGTGCCAGCGGACTAGCGGGAGTGTACGAGCAGTACTTC
V: TRBV12-3/TRBV12-4
D: TRBD2
size: -
J: TRBJ2-7

CDR3: CASSQGLADSYNEQFF
DNA: TGTGCCAGCAGCCAGGGACTAGCGGACTCCTACAATGAGCAGTTCTTC
V: TRBV9
D: TRBD2
size: -
J: TRBJ2-1

CDR3: CASSQTSALSYEQYF
DNA: TGTGCCAGCAGCCAGACTAGCGCCCTCTCCTACGAGCAGTACTTC
V: TRBV3-1/TRBV3-2
D: TRBD2
size: -
J: TRBJ2-7

CDR3: CASSRPGDRGKTQYF
DNA: TGTGCCAGCAGTCGACCGGGGGACAGGGGAAAGACCCAGTACTTC
V: TRBV6-5
D: TRBD1
size: -
J: TRBJ2-5